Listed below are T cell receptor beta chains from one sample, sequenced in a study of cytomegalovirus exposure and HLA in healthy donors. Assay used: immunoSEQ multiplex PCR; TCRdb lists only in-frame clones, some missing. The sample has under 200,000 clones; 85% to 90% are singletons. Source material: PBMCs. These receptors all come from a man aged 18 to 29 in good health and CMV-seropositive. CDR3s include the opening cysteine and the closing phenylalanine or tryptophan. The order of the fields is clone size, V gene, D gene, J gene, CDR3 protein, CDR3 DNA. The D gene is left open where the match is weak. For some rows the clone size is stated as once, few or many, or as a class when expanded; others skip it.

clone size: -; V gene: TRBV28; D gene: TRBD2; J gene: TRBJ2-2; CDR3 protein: CASSPTSGISRGGELFF; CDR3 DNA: TGTGCCAGCAGCCCTACTAGCGGGATCTCCCGGGGCGGGGAGCTGTTTTTT
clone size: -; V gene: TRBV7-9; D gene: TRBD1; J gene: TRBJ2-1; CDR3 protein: CASSRGTGWNEQFF; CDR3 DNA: TGTGCCAGCAGCAGAGGGACAGGGTGGAATGAGCAGTTCTTC
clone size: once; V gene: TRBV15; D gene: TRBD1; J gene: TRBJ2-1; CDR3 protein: CATSHIGQANEQFF; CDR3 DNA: TGTGCCACCAGCCACATAGGACAGGCGAATGAGCAGTTCTTC
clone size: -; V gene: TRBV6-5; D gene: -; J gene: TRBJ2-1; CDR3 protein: CASTTPRNEQFF; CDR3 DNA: TGTGCCAGCACCACACCCAGGAATGAGCAGTTCTTC
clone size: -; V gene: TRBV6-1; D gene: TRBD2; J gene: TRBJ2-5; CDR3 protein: CASIGTSGRIETQYF; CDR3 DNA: TGTGCCAGCATCGGGACTAGCGGGAGAATAGAGACCCAGTACTTC
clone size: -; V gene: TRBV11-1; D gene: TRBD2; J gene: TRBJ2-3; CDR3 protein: CASSLGREADTQYF; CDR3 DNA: TGTGCCAGCAGCTTGGGGCGGGAGGCAGATACGCAGTATTTT
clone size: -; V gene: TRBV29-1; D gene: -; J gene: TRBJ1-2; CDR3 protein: CSVPGQKGYTF; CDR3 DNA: TGCAGCGTTCCCGGACAGAAGGGCTACACCTTC
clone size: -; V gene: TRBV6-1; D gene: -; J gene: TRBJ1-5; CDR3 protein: CASSEDFGGHQPQHF; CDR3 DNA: TGTGCCAGCAGTGAAGATTTCGGAGGCCATCAGCCCCAGCATTTT
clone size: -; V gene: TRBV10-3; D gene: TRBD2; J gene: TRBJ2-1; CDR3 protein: CAISESGLDSNEQFF; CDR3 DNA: TGTGCCATCAGTGAGTCTGGACTAGATAGCAATGAGCAGTTCTTC
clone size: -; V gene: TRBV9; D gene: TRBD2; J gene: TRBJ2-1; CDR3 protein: CASVPREGGYNEQFF; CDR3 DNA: TGTGCCAGCGTCCCGCGGGAGGGGGGCTACAATGAGCAGTTCTTC
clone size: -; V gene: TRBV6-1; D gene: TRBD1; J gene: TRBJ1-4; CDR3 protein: CASSGTQGGDEKLFF; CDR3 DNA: TGTGCCAGCAGTGGAACACAGGGGGGGGATGAAAAACTGTTTTTT
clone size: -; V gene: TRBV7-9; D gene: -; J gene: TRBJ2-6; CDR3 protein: CASSSAGAWANVLTF; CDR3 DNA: TGTGCCAGCAGCTCTGCAGGGGCCTGGGCCAACGTCCTGACTTTC
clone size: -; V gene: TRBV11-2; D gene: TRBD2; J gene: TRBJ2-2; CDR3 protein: CASSLGLAARGTGELFF; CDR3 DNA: TGTGCCAGCAGTTTGGGACTAGCGGCGCGAGGAACCGGGGAGCTGTTTTTT
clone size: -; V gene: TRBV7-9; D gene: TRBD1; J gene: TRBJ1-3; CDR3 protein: CASSPRTGKSGNTIYF; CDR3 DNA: TGTGCCAGCAGCCCGCGGACAGGCAAATCTGGAAACACCATATATTTT
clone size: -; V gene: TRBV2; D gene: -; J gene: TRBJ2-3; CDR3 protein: CASSDQNTDTQYF; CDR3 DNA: TGTGCCAGCAGTGACCAGAACACAGATACGCAGTATTTT
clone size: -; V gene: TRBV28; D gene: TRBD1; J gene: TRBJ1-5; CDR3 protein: CASSLGDRFNQPQHF; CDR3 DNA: TGTGCCAGCAGTTTAGGGGACAGATTCAATCAGCCCCAGCATTTT
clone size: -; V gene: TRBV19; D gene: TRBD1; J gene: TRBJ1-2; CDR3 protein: CASNSDRASYGYTF; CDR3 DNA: TGTGCCAGTAACTCGGACAGGGCCAGCTATGGCTACACCTTC
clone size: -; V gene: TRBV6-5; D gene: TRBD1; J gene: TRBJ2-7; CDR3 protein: CASSGQGAKYEQYF; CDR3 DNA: TGTGCCAGCAGCGGACAGGGGGCGAAGTACGAGCAGTACTTC
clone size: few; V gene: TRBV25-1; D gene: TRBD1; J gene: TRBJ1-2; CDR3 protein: CASSEFGTGYGYTF; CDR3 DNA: TGTGCCAGCAGTGAATTTGGGACAGGGTATGGCTACACCTTC
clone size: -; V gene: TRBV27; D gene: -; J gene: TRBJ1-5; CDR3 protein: CASSLSHGGNQPQHF; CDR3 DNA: TGTGCCAGCAGTTTATCGCACGGGGGCAATCAGCCCCAGCATTTT
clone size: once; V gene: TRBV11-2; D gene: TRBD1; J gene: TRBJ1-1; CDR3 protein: CASSSAGTVDTEAFF; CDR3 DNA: TGTGCCAGCAGCTCCGCCGGGACAGTGGATACTGAAGCTTTCTTT
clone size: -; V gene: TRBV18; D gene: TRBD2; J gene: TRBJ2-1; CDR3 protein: CASSPPGLEGREQFF; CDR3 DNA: TGTGCCAGCTCACCACCGGGACTAGAGGGCCGTGAGCAGTTCTTC
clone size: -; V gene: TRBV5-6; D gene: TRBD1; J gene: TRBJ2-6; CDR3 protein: CASSLVGDRVVSGANVLTF; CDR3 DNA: TGTGCCAGCAGCTTGGTGGGGGACAGGGTCGTCTCTGGGGCCAACGTCCTGACTTTC
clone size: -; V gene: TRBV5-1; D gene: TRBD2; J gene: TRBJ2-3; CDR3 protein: CASSGGTSGRVGTDTQYF; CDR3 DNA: TGCGCCAGCAGCGGCGGGACTAGCGGGAGGGTAGGGACAGATACGCAGTATTTT
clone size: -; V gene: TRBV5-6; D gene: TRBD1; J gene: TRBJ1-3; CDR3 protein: CASSWTGSSSGNTIYF; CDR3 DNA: TGTGCCAGCAGCTGGACAGGGTCGAGCTCTGGAAACACCATATATTTT
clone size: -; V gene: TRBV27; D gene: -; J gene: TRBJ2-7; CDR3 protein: CASSLFSIQGFPPNEQYF; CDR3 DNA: TGTGCCAGCAGTTTATTCTCGATTCAGGGGTTCCCTCCTAACGAGCAGTACTTC
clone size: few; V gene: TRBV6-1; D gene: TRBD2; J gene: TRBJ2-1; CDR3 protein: CASRASGSSYNEQFF; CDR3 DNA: TGTGCCAGCAGGGCTAGCGGGAGTTCCTACAATGAGCAGTTCTTC
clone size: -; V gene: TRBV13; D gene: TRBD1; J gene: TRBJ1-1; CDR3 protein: CASSTRRWTGGRNTEAFF; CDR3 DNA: TGTGCCAGCAGCACCCGCCGGTGGACAGGGGGCAGGAACACTGAAGCTTTCTTT